The text below deals with one T cell receptor beta chain. Its antigen is not identified. CDR3 length: 13 amino acids. Germline-derived CDR1 and CDR2 are SGDLS and YYNGEE. The data were obtained in a study of shared clonotypes between healthy human individuals. The authors ran the assay at deep level. Only in-frame clones appear in the TCRdb table, and some are missing; sequencing was by immunoSEQ multiplex PCR. The sample carries roughly 680,000 clones, 55% to 75% recorded once. General study findings and limits: Generally, naive subsets (rather than memory subsets) showed larger estimated richness. Despite large depth, sorted-subset datasets appeared incompletely sequenced. Among several donors, approximately 5% of naive CD4 clonotypes were found in common.

Sequencing used memory CD4+ T cells sorted from blood. The subset: CD45RA-negative fraction. This clonotype was sampled from a woman under 40 in good health. V usage is TRBV9 and J usage is TRBJ2-5; 11 positions match TRBD2. The closer fit of TRBJ2-7 to the DNA end suggests the J call may be wrong. The CDR3 DNA sequence: TGTGCCAGCAGCAGAGGGACTAGCGGCGAGCAGTACTTC. Its protein is CASSRGTSGEQYF.